This record looks at one TCR beta chain sequence and its context. Its antigen is still unknown. The identical CDR3 is also encoded by other nucleotide sequences in the sample. These data originate in a study of shared clonotypes between healthy human individuals. General study results and limits: Only blood was sampled, and tissue TCR repertoires likely differ from blood ones.

Here immunoSEQ multiplex PCR was the method, and the copy in TCRdb shows in-frame clones only, minus some. Of some 2,100,000 clones detected, 90% to 96% appear once; the ten largest clones hold about 0.13%. Source material: naive CD4+ T cells sorted from blood. Specified subset: CD45RA+ positively selected. This receptor was taken from a man aged 18 to 29 in good health.

DNA for the CDR3: TGTGCCATCAGTTCAGGGGGAAACACTGAAGCTTTCTTT. Translated: CAISSGGNTEAFF. This chain connects TRBV10-3 to TRBJ1-1; 7 bases fit TRBD1. The CDR3 covers 13 residues. Germline lookup yields CDR1 ENHRY and CDR2 SYGVKD. The V and J ends lost 5 bases and 2 bases, in that order; junction bases with no gene match: 2.